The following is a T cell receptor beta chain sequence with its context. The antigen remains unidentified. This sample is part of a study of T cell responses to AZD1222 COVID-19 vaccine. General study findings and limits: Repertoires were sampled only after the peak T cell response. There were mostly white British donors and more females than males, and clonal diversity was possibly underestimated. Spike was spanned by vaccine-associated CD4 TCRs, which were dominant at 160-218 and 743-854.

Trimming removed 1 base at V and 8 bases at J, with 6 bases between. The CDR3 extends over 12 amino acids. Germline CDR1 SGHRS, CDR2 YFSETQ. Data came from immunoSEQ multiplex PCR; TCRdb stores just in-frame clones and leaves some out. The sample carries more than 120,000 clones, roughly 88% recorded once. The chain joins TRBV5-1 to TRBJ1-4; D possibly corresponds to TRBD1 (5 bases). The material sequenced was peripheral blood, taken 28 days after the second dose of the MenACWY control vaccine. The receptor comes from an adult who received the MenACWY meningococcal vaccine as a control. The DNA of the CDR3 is TGCGCCAGCAGCTTGCCAGGGGAAAAACTGTTTTTT. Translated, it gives CASSLPGEKLFF.